Presented here are 2 T cell receptor beta chains from one specimen sequenced in a study of T cell responses to AZD1222 COVID-19 vaccine. Only in-frame clones appear in the TCRdb table, and some are missing; sequencing was by immunoSEQ multiplex PCR. The table includes more than 95,000 clones, approximately 89% detected once. Specimen: peripheral blood, collected 28 days after the second dose of the MenACWY control vaccine. These receptor sequences come from an adult who received the MenACWY meningococcal vaccine as a control.

V usage is TRBV5-6 and J usage is TRBJ2-7; possible D gene TRBD1, 5 bases. Germline V gene sequence: CDR1 SGHDT, CDR2 YYEEEE. With 1 base removed from V and 3 bases from J, the gap between germline ends came to 17 bases. The CDR3 spans 16 residues. CDR3 coding DNA: TGTGCCAGCAGCTTGTATGGCGACAGAAGGAACTACGAGCAGTACTTC. This translates into CASSLYGDRRNYEQYF.

The J gene is TRBJ1-1, the V gene TRBV21-1; the table's D call TRBD1 went unverified against the DNA. TRBV21-1 is a documented pseudogene. CDR3 length: 16 residues. CDR3: CASSKENGQKNTEAFF. Written as DNA, the CDR3 is TGTGCCAGCAGCAAAGAGAACGGACAGAAAAACACTGAAGCTTTCTTT.